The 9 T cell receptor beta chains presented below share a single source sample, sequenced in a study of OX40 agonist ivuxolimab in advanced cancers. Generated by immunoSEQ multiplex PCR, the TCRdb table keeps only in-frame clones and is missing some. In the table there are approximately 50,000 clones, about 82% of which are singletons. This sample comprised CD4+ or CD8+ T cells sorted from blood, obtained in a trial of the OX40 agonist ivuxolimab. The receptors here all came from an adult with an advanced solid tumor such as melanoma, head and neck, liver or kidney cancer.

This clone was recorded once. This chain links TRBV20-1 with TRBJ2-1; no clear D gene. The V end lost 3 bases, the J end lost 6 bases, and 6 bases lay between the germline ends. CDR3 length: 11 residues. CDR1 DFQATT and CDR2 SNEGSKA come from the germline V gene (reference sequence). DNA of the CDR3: TGCAGTGCTAGCGCCGGCAATGAGCAGTTCTTC. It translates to CSASAGNEQFF.

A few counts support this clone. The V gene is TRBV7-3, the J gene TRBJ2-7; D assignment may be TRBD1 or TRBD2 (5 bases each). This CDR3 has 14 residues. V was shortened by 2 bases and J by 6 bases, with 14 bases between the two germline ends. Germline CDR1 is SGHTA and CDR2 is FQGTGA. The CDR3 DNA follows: TGTGCCAGCAGCTTAGTAGGGACGTCGCGCGAGCAGTACTTC. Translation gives CASSLVGTSREQYF.

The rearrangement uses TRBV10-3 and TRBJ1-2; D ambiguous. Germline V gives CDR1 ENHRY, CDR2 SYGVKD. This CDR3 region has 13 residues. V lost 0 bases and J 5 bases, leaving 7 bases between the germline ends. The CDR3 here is CAISESSGYGYTF. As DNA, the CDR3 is TGTGCCATCAGTGAGTCTTCGGGATATGGCTACACCTTC.

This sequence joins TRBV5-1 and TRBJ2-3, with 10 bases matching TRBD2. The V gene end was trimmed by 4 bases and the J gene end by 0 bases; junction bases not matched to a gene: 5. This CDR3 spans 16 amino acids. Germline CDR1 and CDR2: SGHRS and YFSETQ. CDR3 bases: TGCGCCAGCAGCCCGGGACTAGCGCCTAGCACAGATACGCAGTATTTT. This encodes CASSPGLAPSTDTQYF.

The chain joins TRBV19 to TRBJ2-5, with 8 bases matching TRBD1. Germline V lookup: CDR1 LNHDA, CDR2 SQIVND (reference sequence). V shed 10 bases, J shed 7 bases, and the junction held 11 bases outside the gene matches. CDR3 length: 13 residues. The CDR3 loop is CATSMDRVGTQYF. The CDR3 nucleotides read TGTGCCACGAGTATGGACAGGGTGGGGACCCAGTACTTC.

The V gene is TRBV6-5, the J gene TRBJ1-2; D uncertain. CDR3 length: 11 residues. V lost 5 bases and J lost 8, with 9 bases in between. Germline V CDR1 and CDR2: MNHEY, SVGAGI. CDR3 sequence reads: CASSGFGGYTF. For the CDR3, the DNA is TGTGCCAGCAGTGGGTTTGGGGGCTACACCTTC.

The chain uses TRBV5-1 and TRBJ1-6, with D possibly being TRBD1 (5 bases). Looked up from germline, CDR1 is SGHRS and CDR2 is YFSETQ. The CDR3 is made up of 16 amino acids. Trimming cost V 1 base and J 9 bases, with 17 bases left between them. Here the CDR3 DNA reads TGCGCCAGCAGCTTGTGGGGGGTAGGGGATGGTTCACCCCTCCACTTT. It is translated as CASSLWGVGDGSPLHF.

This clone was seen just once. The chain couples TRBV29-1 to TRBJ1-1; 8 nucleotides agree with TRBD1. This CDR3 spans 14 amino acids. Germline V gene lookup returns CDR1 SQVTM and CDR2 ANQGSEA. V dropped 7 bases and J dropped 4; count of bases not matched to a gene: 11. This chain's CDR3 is CSAGGGRGPTEAFF. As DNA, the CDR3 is TGCAGCGCCGGGGGGGGCAGGGGGCCCACTGAAGCTTTCTTT.

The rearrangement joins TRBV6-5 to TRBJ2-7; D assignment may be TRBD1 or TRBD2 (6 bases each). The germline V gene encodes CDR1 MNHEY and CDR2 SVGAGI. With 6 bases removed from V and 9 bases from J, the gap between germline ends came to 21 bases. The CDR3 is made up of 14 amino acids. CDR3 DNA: TGTGCCAGCAGCCGCGGGGTAGGGGGGATGGCGCAGTACTTC. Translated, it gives CASSRGVGGMAQYF.